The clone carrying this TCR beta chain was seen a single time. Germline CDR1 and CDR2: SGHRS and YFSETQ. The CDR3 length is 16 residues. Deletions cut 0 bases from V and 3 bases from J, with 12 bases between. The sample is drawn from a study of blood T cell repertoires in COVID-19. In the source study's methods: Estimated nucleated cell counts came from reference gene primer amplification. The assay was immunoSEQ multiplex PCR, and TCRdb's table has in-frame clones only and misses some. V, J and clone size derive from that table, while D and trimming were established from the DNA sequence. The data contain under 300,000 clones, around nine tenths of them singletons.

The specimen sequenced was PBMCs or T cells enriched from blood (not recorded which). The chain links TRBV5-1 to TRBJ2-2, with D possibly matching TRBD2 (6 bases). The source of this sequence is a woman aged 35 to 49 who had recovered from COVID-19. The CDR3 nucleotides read TGCGCCAGCAGCTTGGTTGGGAGGTCGGACACCGGGGAGCTGTTTTTT. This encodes CASSLVGRSDTGELFF.